Below, one TCR beta chain is given with its context. TCRdb reprocessed the RT-PCR reads via MiXCR and lists one record per CDR3 protein. The sample has approximately 220,000 distinct CDR3 sequences, 35% to 45% seen once; the top ten hold around a tenth. The data derive from a study of patients and donors after allogeneic stem cell transplantation. Between the trimmed V and J ends, which lost 3 bases and 7 bases, there was a span of 9 bases. CDR3 length equals 12 residues. The sequenced material came from blood, either unsorted or a sorted T cell fraction (not recorded which). J is TRBJ1-2 and V is TRBV12-3 or TRBV12-4; possible D gene TRBD1, 6 bases. The receptor was isolated from a human donor who was either an allogeneic HSCT recipient or a stem cell or donor lymphocyte infusion donor (not recorded which). It is not recorded whose cells these are; they may come from a transplant donor. CDR3 loop: CASSLDSRGYTF. Written as DNA, the CDR3 is TGTGCCAGCAGTTTGGACAGTCGTGGCTACACCTTC.